This T cell receptor (beta chain) was observed in a study of neurological immune-mediated disorders. The sorted libraries were made from about 910,000 CD4+ or CD8+ T cells. This clonotype was counted at least ten times. Per sequencing run, 15-18 subjects together gave over 170 million TCR-beta sequences. TCRdb used MiXCR to reprocess the 5' RACE reads, holding one entry per CDR3 protein. The table lists roughly 44,000 distinct CDR3 sequences, about 6% of them singletons. The CDR3 runs 16 residues. Germline V gene sequence: CDR1 DFQATT, CDR2 SNEGSKA (reference sequence). The V gene end was trimmed by 3 bases and the J gene end by 2 bases; junction bases not matched to a gene: 9.

This sequence originates from a woman aged 40 to 50 in good health. V and J are TRBV20-1 and TRBJ2-3; TRBD1 agrees at 9 bases. Sample: CD4+ T cells from blood. The CDR3 loop is CSASLLDRGFTDTQYF. The CDR3 nucleotides are TGCAGTGCTAGCCTCCTGGACAGGGGCTTCACAGATACGCAGTATTTT.